Listed below are T cell receptor beta chains from one sample, sequenced in a study of blood T cell repertoires in COVID-19. Measured with immunoSEQ multiplex PCR; TCRdb has only the in-frame clones, and not every one. The sample includes under 65,000 clones, about 78% of them seen just once. The sample consisted of PBMCs or T cells enriched from blood (not recorded which). All receptors come from a woman aged 45-65 years with acute COVID-19. The CDR3 runs from the conserved cysteine through the conserved F or W. D genes are given only for firm matches. Clone size is shown for a subset of rows, as once, few, many or a class of expanded clone.

V: TRBV7-8; J: TRBJ1-2; size: NA; D: TRBD1; CDR3: CASSFLRHGTASRSSYTF; DNA: TGTGCCAGCAGCTTCTTGAGACACGGGACAGCTAGCCGTAGTAGCTACACCTTC
V: TRBV3-1/TRBV3-2; J: TRBJ2-3; size: NA; D: NA; CDR3: CASSPPDISDTQYF; DNA: TGTGCCAGCAGCCCCCCGGACATCTCAGATACGCAGTATTTT
V: TRBV5-1; J: TRBJ2-3; size: NA; D: TRBD1; CDR3: CASSPDRGQDTQYF; DNA: TGCGCCAGCAGCCCTGACAGGGGGCAAGATACGCAGTATTTT
V: TRBV7-2; J: TRBJ1-2; size: NA; D: NA; CDR3: CASSLSTGSSAYGYTF; DNA: TGTGCCAGCAGCTTATCGACAGGTTCCTCTGCCTATGGCTACACCTTC
V: TRBV2; J: TRBJ2-3; size: NA; D: NA; CDR3: CASSYSDTQYF; DNA: TGTGCCAGCAGTTACAGCGATACGCAGTATTTT
V: TRBV28; J: TRBJ2-1; size: NA; D: NA; CDR3: CASSPRLKTYNEQFF; DNA: TGTGCCAGCAGTCCCAGACTAAAGACGTACAATGAGCAGTTCTTC
V: TRBV7-9; J: TRBJ2-3; size: NA; D: NA; CDR3: CASSPIGRDTQYF; DNA: TGTGCCAGCAGCCCGATAGGGAGAGATACGCAGTATTTT
V: TRBV7-9; J: TRBJ2-7; size: NA; D: NA; CDR3: CASSTDREGFEQYF; DNA: TGTGCCAGCAGCACGGACAGGGAGGGTTTCGAGCAGTACTTC
V: TRBV15; J: TRBJ2-7; size: NA; D: TRBD1; CDR3: CATSRGRTRDSAYEQYF; DNA: TGTGCCACCAGCAGAGGCAGAACCCGGGACAGTGCCTACGAGCAGTACTTC
V: TRBV6-5; J: TRBJ1-1; size: once; D: NA; CDR3: CASSYSTGTAGTEAFF; DNA: TGTGCCAGCAGTTACTCGACAGGTACAGCGGGGACTGAAGCTTTCTTT
V: TRBV2; J: TRBJ1-6; size: NA; D: NA; CDR3: CASSRGINNSPLHF; DNA: TGTGCCAGCAGCCGGGGGATAAATAATTCACCCCTCCACTTT
V: TRBV7-8; J: TRBJ1-6; size: NA; D: TRBD1; CDR3: CASSLTGGYSPLHF; DNA: TGTGCCAGCAGCTTGACAGGGGGCTATTCACCCCTCCACTTT
V: TRBV13; J: TRBJ1-1; size: NA; D: TRBD1; CDR3: CASSPRNRDRTQNTEAFF; DNA: TGTGCCAGCAGCCCTAGGAACCGGGACAGGACTCAGAACACTGAAGCTTTCTTT
V: TRBV11-3; J: TRBJ2-5; size: NA; D: NA; CDR3: CASSSLLAETQYF; DNA: TGTGCCAGCAGCTCGCTGTTAGCGGAGACCCAGTACTTC
V: TRBV20-1; J: TRBJ2-7; size: NA; D: NA; CDR3: CSASGGYEQYF; DNA: TGCAGTGCTAGTGGCGGCTACGAGCAGTACTTC
V: TRBV5-1; J: TRBJ1-2; size: NA; D: NA; CDR3: CASSLWYRENYGYTF; DNA: TGCGCCAGCAGCTTGTGGTACAGGGAGAACTATGGCTACACCTTC
V: TRBV11-1; J: TRBJ1-6; size: NA; D: NA; CDR3: CASSPFGNSPLHF; DNA: TGTGCCAGCAGCCCCTTCGGGAATTCACCCCTCCACTTT
V: TRBV6-5; J: TRBJ1-5; size: NA; D: NA; CDR3: CASILAGYSNQPQHF; DNA: TGTGCCAGCATTCTTGCAGGGTATAGCAATCAGCCCCAGCATTTT
V: TRBV6-5; J: TRBJ1-5; size: NA; D: TRBD1; CDR3: CASSYSGTGGNQPQHF; DNA: TGTGCCAGCAGTTACTCGGGGACAGGGGGCAATCAGCCCCAGCATTTT
V: TRBV19; J: TRBJ1-2; size: NA; D: TRBD1; CDR3: CASSRITGGEDYGYTF; DNA: TGTGCCAGTAGTAGGATAACAGGGGGAGAAGACTATGGCTACACCTTC
V: TRBV3-1/TRBV3-2; J: TRBJ2-7; size: few; D: TRBD2; CDR3: CASSGLAGVQYF; DNA: TGTGCCAGCAGTGGACTAGCTGGCGTGCAGTACTTC
V: TRBV7-3; J: TRBJ2-3; size: NA; D: TRBD2; CDR3: CASSLVAGGTDTQYF; DNA: TGTGCCAGCAGCTTAGTTGCGGGGGGGACAGATACGCAGTATTTT
V: TRBV5-1; J: TRBJ1-2; size: NA; D: TRBD1; CDR3: CASSLGTGGDGYTF; DNA: TGCGCCAGCAGCTTAGGGACAGGGGGCGATGGCTACACCTTC
V: TRBV5-1; J: TRBJ1-1; size: NA; D: TRBD1; CDR3: CASSSGQGNTEAFF; DNA: TGCGCCAGCAGCTCTGGACAGGGGAACACTGAAGCTTTCTTT
V: TRBV10-3; J: TRBJ2-7; size: NA; D: NA; CDR3: CAISQTYEQYF; DNA: TGTGCCATCAGCCAGACCTACGAGCAGTACTTC
V: TRBV11-2; J: TRBJ1-5; size: NA; D: TRBD1; CDR3: CASSLAFGTANQPQHF; DNA: TGTGCCAGCAGCTTAGCATTCGGGACAGCTAATCAGCCCCAGCATTTT
V: TRBV9; J: TRBJ2-7; size: NA; D: TRBD2; CDR3: CASSVGLAGGFYEQYF; DNA: TGTGCCAGCAGCGTAGGTCTAGCGGGGGGGTTCTACGAGCAGTACTTC
V: TRBV27; J: TRBJ1-1; size: NA; D: NA; CDR3: CASGRGTEAFF; DNA: TGTGCCTCAGGGCGAGGCACTGAAGCTTTCTTT
V: TRBV19; J: TRBJ2-3; size: NA; D: TRBD1; CDR3: CASSPGQGVGDTQYF; DNA: TGTGCCAGTAGCCCGGGACAGGGTGTAGGAGATACGCAGTATTTT
V: TRBV28; J: TRBJ1-4; size: NA; D: TRBD1; CDR3: CASSLPRGSNEKLFF; DNA: TGTGCCAGCAGTTTACCCAGGGGGTCAAATGAAAAACTGTTTTTT
V: TRBV7-6; J: TRBJ2-2; size: NA; D: NA; CDR3: CASSLLPGIGELFF; DNA: TGTGCCAGCAGCTTACTACCAGGGATCGGGGAGCTGTTTTTT